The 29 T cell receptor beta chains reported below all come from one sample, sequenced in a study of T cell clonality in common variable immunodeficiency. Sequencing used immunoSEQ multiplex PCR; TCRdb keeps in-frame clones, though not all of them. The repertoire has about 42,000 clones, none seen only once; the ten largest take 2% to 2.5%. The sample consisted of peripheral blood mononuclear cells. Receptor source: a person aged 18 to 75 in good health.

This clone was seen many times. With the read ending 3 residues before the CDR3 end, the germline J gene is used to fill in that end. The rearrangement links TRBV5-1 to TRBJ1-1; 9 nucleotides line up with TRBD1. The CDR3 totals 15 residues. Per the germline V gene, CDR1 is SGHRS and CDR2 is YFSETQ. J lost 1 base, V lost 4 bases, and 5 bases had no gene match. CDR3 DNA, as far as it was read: TGCGCCAGCAGCCTAGACAGGGGGAGGAACACTGAA. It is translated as CASSLDRGRNTE. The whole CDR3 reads CASSLDRGRNTEAFF.

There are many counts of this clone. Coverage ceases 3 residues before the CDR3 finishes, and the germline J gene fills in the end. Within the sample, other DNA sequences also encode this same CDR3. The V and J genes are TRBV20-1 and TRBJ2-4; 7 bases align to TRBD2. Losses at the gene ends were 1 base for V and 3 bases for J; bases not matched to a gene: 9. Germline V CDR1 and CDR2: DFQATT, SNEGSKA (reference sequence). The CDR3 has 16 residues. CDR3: CSARGGLAGVKNIQYF. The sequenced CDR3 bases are TGCAGTGCTAGAGGAGGACTGGCGGGGGTCAAAAACATT.

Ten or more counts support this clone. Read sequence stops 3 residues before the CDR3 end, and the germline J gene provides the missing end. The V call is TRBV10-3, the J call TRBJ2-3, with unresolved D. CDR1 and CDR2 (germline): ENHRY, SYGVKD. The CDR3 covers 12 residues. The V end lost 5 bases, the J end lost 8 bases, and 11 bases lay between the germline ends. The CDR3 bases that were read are TGTGCCATCAGTCAGGAGTTCGGTACG. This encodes CAISQEFGT. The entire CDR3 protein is CAISQEFGTQYF.

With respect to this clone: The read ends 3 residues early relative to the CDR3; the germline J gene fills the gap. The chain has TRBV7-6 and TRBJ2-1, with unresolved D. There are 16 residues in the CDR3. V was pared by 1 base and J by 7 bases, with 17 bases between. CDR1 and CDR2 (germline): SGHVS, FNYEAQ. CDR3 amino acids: CASSLGSASAPNEQFF. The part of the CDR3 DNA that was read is TGTGCCAGCAGCTTAGGGAGTGCTAGTGCGCCAAATGAG.

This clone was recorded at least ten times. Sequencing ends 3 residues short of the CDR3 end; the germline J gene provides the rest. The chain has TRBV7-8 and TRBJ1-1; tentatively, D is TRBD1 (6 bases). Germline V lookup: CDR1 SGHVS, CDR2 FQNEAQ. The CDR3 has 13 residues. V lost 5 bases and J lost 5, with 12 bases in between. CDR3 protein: CASSIRGGTEAFF. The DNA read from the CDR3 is TGTGCCAGCAGCATCAGGGGTGGGACTGAA.

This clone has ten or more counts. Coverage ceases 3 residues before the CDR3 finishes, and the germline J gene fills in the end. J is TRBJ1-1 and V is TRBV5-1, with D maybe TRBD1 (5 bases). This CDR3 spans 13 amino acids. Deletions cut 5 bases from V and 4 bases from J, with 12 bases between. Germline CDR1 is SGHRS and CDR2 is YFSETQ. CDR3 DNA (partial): TGCGCCAGCAGGGGGGGGGTAGGCACTGAA. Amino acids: CASRGGVGTE. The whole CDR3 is CASRGGVGTEAFF.

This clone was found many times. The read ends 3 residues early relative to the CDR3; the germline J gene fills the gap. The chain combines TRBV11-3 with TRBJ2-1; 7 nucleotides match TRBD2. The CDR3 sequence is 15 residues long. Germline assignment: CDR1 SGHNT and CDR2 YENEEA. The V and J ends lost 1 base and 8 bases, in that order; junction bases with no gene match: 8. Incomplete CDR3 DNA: TGTGCCAGCAGCTTAGGGACTAGTCTCCTTGATGAG. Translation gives CASSLGTSLLDE. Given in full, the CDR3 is CASSLGTSLLDEQFF.

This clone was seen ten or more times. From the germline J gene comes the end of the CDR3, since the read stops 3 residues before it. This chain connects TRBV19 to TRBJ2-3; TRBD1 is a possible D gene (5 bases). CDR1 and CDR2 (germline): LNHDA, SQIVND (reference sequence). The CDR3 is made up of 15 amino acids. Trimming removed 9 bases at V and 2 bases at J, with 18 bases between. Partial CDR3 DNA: TGTGCCAGCACTCCGAATGTCAGGGACACAGATACG. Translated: CASTPNVRDTDT. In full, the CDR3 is CASTPNVRDTDTQYF. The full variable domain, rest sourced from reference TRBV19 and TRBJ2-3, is DGGITQSPKYLFRKEGQNVTLSCEQNLNHDAMYWYRQDPGQGLRLIYYSQIVNDFQKGDIAEGYSVSREKKESFPLTVTSAQKNPTAFYLCASTPNVRDTDTQYFGPGTRLTVL.

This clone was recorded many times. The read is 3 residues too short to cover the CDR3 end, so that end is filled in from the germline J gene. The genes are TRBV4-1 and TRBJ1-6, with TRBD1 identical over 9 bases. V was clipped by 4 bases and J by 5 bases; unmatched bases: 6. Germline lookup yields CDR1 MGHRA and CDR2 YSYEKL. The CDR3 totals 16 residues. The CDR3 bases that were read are TGCGCCAGCAGCCGGGGACAGGGCCCTAATAATTCACCC. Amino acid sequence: CASSRGQGPNNSP. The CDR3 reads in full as CASSRGQGPNNSPLHF.

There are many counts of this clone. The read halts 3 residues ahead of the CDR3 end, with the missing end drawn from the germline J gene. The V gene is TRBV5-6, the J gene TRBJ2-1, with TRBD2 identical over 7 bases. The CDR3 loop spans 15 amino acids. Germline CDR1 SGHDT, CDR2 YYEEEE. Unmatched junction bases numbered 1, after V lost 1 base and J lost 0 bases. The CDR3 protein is CASSLRGSSYNEQFF. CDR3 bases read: TGTGCCAGCAGCTTGCGCGGGAGCTCCTACAATGAG.

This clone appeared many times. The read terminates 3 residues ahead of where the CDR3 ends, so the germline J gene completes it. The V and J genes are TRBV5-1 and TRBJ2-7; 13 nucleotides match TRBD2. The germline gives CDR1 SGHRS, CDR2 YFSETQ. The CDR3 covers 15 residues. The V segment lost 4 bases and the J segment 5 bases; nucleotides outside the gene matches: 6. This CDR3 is CASSLAGLAGDEQYF. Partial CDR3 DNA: TGCGCCAGCAGCCTTGCCGGACTAGCGGGAGACGAG.

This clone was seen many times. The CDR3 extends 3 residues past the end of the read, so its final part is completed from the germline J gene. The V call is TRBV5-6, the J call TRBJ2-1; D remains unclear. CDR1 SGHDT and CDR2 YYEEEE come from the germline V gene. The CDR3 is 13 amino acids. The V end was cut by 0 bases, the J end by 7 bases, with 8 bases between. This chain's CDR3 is CASSLDSGNEQFF. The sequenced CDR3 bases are TGTGCCAGCAGCTTGGATTCGGGTAATGAG.

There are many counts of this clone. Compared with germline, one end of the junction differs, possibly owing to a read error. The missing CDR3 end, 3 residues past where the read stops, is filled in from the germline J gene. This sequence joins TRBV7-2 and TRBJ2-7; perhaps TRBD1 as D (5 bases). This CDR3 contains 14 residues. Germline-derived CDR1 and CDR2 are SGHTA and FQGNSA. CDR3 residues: CASGLGGRGYEQYF. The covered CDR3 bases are TGTGCCAGCGGCTTAGGCGGTAGGGGTTACGAG.

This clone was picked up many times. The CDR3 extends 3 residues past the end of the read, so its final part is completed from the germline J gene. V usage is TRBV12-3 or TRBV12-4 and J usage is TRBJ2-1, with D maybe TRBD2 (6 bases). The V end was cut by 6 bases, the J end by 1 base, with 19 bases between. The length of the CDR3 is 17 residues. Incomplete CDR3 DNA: TGTGCCAGCAGACCTCGGGGTCGTAGCGGATCCTACAATGAG. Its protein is CASRPRGRSGSYNE. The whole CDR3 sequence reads CASRPRGRSGSYNEQFF.

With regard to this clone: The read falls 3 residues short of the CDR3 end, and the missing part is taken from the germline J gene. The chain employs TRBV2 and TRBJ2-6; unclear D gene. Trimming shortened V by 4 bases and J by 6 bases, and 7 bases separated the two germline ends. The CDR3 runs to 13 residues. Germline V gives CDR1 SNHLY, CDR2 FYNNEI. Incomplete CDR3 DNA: TGTGCCAGCAGTGTAGAGTCGGCCAACGTC. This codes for CASSVESANV. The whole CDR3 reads CASSVESANVLTF.

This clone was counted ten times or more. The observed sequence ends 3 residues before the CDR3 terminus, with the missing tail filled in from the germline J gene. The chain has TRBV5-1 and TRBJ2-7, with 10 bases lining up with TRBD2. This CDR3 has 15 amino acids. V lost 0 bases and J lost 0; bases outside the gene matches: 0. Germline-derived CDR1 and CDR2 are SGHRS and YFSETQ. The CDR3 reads CASSLGLAGSYEQYF. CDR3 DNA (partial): TGCGCCAGCAGCTTGGGACTAGCGGGCTCCTACGAG.

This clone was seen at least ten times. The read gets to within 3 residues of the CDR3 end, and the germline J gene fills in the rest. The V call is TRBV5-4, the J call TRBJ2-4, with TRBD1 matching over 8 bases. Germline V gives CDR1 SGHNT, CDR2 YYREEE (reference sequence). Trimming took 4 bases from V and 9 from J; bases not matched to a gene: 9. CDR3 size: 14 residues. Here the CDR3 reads CASSEDRVGGIQYF. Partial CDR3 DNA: TGTGCCAGCAGCGAGGACAGGGTAGGCGGCATT.

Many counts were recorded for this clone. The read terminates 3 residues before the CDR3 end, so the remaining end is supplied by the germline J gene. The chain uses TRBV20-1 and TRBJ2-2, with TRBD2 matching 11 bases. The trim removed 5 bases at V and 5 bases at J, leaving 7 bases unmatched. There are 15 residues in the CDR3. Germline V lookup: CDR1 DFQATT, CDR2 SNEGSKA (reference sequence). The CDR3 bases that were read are TGCAGTGCTTGGACTAGCGGGTCGGGGACCGGGGAG. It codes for CSAWTSGSGTGE. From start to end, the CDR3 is CSAWTSGSGTGELFF.

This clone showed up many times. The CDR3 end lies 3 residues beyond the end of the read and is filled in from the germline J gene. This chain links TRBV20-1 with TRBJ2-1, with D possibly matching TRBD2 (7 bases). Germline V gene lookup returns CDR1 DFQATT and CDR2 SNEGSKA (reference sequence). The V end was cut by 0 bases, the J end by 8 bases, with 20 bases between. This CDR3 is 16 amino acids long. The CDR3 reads CSARDTAGGLSYEQFF. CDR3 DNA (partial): TGCAGTGCTAGAGACACCGCCGGGGGGCTTTCATATGAG.

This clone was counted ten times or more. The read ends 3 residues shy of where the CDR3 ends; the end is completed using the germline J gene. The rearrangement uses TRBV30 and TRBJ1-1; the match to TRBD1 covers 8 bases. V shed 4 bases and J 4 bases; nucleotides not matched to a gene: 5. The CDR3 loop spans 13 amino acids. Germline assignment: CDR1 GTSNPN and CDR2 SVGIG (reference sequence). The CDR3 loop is CAWTQTGGTEAFF. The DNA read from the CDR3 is TGTGCCTGGACTCAAACAGGGGGCACTGAA.

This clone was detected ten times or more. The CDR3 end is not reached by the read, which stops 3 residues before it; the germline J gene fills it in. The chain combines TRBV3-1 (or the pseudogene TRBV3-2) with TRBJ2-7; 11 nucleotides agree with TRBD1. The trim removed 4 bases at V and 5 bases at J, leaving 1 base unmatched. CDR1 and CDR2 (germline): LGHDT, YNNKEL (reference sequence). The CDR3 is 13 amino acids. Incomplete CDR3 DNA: TGTGCCAGCAGCCGGACAGGGGGCAACGAG. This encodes CASSRTGGNE. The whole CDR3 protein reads CASSRTGGNEQYF.

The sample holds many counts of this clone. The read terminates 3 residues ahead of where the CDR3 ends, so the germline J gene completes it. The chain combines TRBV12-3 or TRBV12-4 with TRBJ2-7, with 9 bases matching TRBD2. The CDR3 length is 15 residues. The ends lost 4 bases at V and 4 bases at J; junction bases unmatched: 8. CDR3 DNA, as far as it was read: TGTGCCAGCAGTTCTCCGCGGGGGGGAATGTACGAG. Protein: CASSSPRGGMYE. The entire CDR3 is CASSSPRGGMYEQYF.

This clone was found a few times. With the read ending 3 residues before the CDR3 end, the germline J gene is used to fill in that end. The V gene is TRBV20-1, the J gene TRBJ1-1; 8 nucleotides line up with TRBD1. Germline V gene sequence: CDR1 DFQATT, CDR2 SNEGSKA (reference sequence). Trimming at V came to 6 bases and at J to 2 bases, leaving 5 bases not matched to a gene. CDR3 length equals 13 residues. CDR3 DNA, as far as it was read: TGCAGTGCCCAAGACAGGGGAAACACTGAA. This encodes CSAQDRGNTE. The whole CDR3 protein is CSAQDRGNTEAFF.

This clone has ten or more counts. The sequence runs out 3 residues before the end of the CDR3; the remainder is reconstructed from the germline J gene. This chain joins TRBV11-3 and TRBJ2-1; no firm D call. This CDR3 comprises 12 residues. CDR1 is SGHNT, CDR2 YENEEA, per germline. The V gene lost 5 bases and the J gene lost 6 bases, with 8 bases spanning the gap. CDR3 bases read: TGTGCCAGCAGCAGAGTGGCCAATGAG. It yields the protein CASSRVANE. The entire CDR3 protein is CASSRVANEQFF. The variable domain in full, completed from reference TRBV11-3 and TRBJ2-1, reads EAGVVQSPRYKIIEKKQPVAFWCNPISGHNTLYWYLQNLGQGPELLIRYENEEAVDDSQLPKDRFSAERLKGVDSTLKIQPAELGDSAVYLCASSRVANEQFFGPGTRLTVL.

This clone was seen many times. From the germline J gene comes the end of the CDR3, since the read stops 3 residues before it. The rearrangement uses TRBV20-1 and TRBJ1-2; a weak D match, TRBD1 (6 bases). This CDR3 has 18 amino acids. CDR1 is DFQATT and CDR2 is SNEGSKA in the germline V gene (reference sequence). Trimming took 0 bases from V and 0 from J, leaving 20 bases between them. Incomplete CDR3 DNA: TGCAGTGCTAGAGATCCGGCAGGGGACTACCAATCTAACTATGGC. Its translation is CSARDPAGDYQSNYG. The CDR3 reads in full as CSARDPAGDYQSNYGYTF.

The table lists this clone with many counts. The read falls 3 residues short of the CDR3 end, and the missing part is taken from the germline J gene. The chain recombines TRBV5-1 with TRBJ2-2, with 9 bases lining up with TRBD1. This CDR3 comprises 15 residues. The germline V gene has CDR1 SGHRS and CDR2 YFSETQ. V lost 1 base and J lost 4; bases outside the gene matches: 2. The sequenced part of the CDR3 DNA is TGCGCCAGCAGCTTGACAGGGGGCGGCACCGGGGAG. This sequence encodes CASSLTGGGTGE. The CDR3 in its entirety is CASSLTGGGTGELFF.

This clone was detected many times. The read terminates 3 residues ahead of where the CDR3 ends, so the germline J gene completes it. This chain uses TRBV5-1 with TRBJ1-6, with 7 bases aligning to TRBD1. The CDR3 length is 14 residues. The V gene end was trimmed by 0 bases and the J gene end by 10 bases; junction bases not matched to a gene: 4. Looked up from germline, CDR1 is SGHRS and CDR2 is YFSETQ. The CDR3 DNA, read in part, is TGCGCCAGCAGCTTGGACAGGGGAAACTCACCC. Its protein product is CASSLDRGNSP. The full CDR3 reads CASSLDRGNSPLHF.

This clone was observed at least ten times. Here the CDR3 reads CASSFSGGATDEQFF. CDR3 DNA (partial): TGTGCCAGCAGTTTTTCGGGGGGGGCCACGGATGAG. The chain recombines TRBV28 with TRBJ2-1, with 8 bases that match TRBD2. The read falls 3 residues short of the CDR3 end, and the missing part is taken from the germline J gene. The CDR3 is 15 amino acids. V was clipped by 3 bases and J by 8 bases; unmatched bases: 9. Germline loops: CDR1 MDHEN, CDR2 SYDVKM. The full variable domain, with the rest looked up from reference TRBV28 and TRBJ2-1, is DVKVTQSSRYLVKRTGEKVFLECVQDMDHENMFWYRQDPGLGLRLIYFSYDVKMKEKGDIPEGYSVSREKKERFSLILESASTNQTSMYLCASSFSGGATDEQFFGPGTRLTVL.

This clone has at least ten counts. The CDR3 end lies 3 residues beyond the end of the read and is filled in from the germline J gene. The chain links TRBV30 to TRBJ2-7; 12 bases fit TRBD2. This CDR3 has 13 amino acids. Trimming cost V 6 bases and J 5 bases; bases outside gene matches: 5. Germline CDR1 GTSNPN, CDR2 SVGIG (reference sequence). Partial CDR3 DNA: TGTGCCTGCCTAGCGGGGGGGCCCCACGAG. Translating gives CACLAGGPHE. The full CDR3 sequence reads CACLAGGPHEQYF.